Below are 4 T cell receptor beta chains sequenced from a single sample in a study of blood T cell repertoires in COVID-19. Sequencing was performed with immunoSEQ multiplex PCR; in TCRdb, only in-frame clones are kept and a portion is missing. The table includes about 55,000 clones, about nine tenths detected once. The specimen sequenced was peripheral blood. Receptors were obtained from a man aged 35-49 years with acute or convalescent COVID-19.

The rearrangement uses TRBV2 and TRBJ2-3; tentative D call: TRBD2 (5 bases). V was pared by 6 bases and J by 4 bases, with 14 bases between. Per germline, CDR1 SNHLY and CDR2 FYNNEI. There are 14 residues in the CDR3. CDR3 nucleotide sequence: TGTGCCAGCAGGAGAGAGAGGGTGGCAGATACGCAGTATTTT. Encoded protein: CASRRERVADTQYF. Together with reference TRBV2 and TRBJ2-3, the CDR3 gives the full variable domain: EPEVTQTPSHQVTQMGQEVILRCVPISNHLYFYWYRQILGQKVEFLVSFYNNEISEKSEIFDDQFSVERPDGSNFTLKIRSTKLEDSAMYFCASRRERVADTQYFGPGTRLTVL.

The chain carries TRBV6-6 and TRBJ1-2; the D is unclear. V dropped 7 bases and J dropped 5 bases, with 11 bases sitting between them. CDR1 is MNHNY, CDR2 SVGAGI, per germline (reference sequence). This CDR3 spans 12 amino acids. The CDR3, as DNA: TGTGCCAGCAAGCGTCGGATGTATGGCTACACCTTC. Translated: CASKRRMYGYTF.

The rearrangement links TRBV6-5 to TRBJ2-7; 7 positions match TRBD2. Germline values: CDR1 MNHEY, CDR2 SVGAGI. This CDR3 has 14 amino acids. Germline trimming cut 10 bases from V and 1 base from J; bases unmatched to any gene: 10. CDR3 nucleotides: TGTGCCAAGAGACCTAGCGGACCGTCCTACGAGCAGTACTTC. The encoded protein is CAKRPSGPSYEQYF.

The chain couples TRBV3-1 (or the pseudogene TRBV3-2) to TRBJ1-6; D is uncertain. V lost 4 bases and J lost 8, with 12 bases in between. Germline loops: CDR1 LGHDT, CDR2 YNNKEL (reference sequence). There are 14 residues in the CDR3. For the CDR3, the DNA is TGTGCCAGCAGCCGGTGGCAGTCCGATTCACCCCTCCACTTT. Its translation is CASSRWQSDSPLHF.